This entry lists 26 T cell receptor beta chains sequenced from one sample in a study of blood T cell repertoires in COVID-19 (dated by TCRdb to 2020 to 2022). The library was built by means of the immunoSEQ multiplex PCR assay. Held by TCRdb, this immuneACCESS table contains in-frame sequences only and omits some clones. Under half of the omission traces to an unresolved V gene where checked; the cause of the rest is unknown. The sample table records over 250,000 clones; around 85% of these occur just once. More than 9.5% of the sample is taken by the ten largest. Sequenced: peripheral blood. The source is a woman in her 70s with acute or convalescent COVID-19.

The chain joins TRBV9 to TRBJ2-4; 7 bases are shared with TRBD1. CDR3 length equals 12 residues. The junction had 0 bases not matched to a gene; V was cut back by 2 bases and J by 7 bases. Per the germline V gene, CDR1 is SGDLS and CDR2 is YYNGEE. In DNA, the CDR3 is TGTGCCAGCAGCGTGACAGGGAACATTCAGTACTTC. This gives the protein CASSVTGNIQYF.

This sequence joins TRBV3-1 (or the pseudogene TRBV3-2) and TRBJ1-1, with D possibly matching TRBD1 (6 bases). The CDR3 length is 12 residues. Germline CDR1 is LGHDT and CDR2 is YNNKEL (reference sequence). Trimming took off 7 bases at V and 4 bases at J, with 10 bases between the two ends. The chain's CDR3 is CASTDRSTEAFF. In DNA form, the CDR3 reads TGTGCCAGCACCGACAGGAGCACTGAAGCTTTCTTT.

This clone appeared a few times. The chain couples TRBV9 to TRBJ2-3; the D gene is possibly TRBD2 (6 bases). Trimming took off 0 bases at V and 2 bases at J, with 16 bases between the two ends. Germline CDR1 and CDR2: SGDLS and YYNGEE. The length of the CDR3 is 17 residues. The CDR3, as DNA: TGTGCCAGCAGCGTAGGGGCTCGCGGGGTCATCACAGATACGCAGTATTTT. Its translation is CASSVGARGVITDTQYF.

This rearrangement joins TRBV2 to TRBJ2-3, with 11 bases fitting TRBD2. Trimming cost V 7 bases and J 0 bases; bases outside gene matches: 9. The CDR3 runs to 17 residues. Germline CDR1 and CDR2: SNHLY and FYNNEI. The CDR3 is CASNFGGLAGSTDTQYF. The CDR3 nucleotides read TGTGCCAGCAACTTCGGAGGACTAGCGGGTAGCACAGATACGCAGTATTTT.

The V and J genes are TRBV7-9 and TRBJ2-3; 9 bases are a match to TRBD2. The CDR3 contains 14 residues. The J segment lost 14 bases and the V segment lost 0 bases, leaving 9 bases of the junction unmatched. Looked up from germline, CDR1 is SEHNR and CDR2 is FQNEAQ (reference sequence). Here the CDR3 DNA reads TGTGCCAGCAGCTTAGCGCTCGGGACTAGCAATTGGTATTTT. Protein: CASSLALGTSNWYF.

The genes are TRBV14 and TRBJ1-2; no clear D. Trimming cost V 5 bases and J 7 bases, with 11 bases left between them. This CDR3 is 12 amino acids long. The germline V gene encodes CDR1 SGHDN and CDR2 FVKESK. The CDR3 loop is CASSRFRGGYTF. CDR3 nucleotide sequence: TGTGCCAGCAGCAGGTTTCGGGGTGGCTACACCTTC.

J is TRBJ1-2 and V is TRBV29-1, with D possibly TRBD1 on 5 matching bases. V was pared by 4 bases and J by 8 bases, with 11 bases between. This CDR3 is 11 amino acids long. Germline V CDR1 and CDR2: SQVTM, ANQGSEA. CDR3 protein: CSVVGGDGYTF. Here the CDR3 DNA reads TGCAGCGTTGTTGGAGGGGACGGCTACACCTTC.

V usage is TRBV6-1 and J usage is TRBJ1-5, with 7 bases aligning to TRBD1. Germline V gene sequence: CDR1 MNHNS, CDR2 SASEGT. The J segment lost 5 bases and the V segment lost 6 bases, leaving 7 bases of the junction unmatched. This CDR3 region has 14 residues. The CDR3 coding sequence is TGTGCCAGCAGCTCCCAGGGGGGCTATCAGCCCCAGCATTTT. As protein: CASSSQGGYQPQHF.

The chain uses TRBV2 and TRBJ2-7, with a tentative D call TRBD2 (5 bases). V was shortened by 8 bases and J by 5 bases, with 19 bases between the two germline ends. The CDR3 spans 14 residues. Germline CDR1 reads SNHLY; CDR2 reads FYNNEI. CDR3 DNA: TGTGCCAGCCGCCTGCGTCGGGGTATGAACGAGCAGTACTTC. This translates into CASRLRRGMNEQYF.

V gene TRBV29-1 combines with J gene TRBJ1-1; no definite D call. Germline values: CDR1 SQVTM, CDR2 ANQGSEA. Trimming removed 0 bases from V and 2 bases from J, with 13 bases in between. The CDR3 contains 15 residues. CDR3 sequence: CSVEDVVTGNTEAFF. The CDR3 region has the DNA TGCAGCGTTGAAGATGTGGTGACGGGAAACACTGAAGCTTTCTTT. The full variable domain, its missing parts supplied by reference TRBV29-1 and TRBJ1-1, is SAVISQKPSRDICQRGTSLTIQCQVDSQVTMMFWYRQQPGQSLTLIATANQGSEATYESGFVIDKFPISRPNLTFSTLTVSNMSPEDSSIYLCSVEDVVTGNTEAFFGQGTRLTVV.

Here the CDR3 reads CASSYSKMGQGKGYTF. The CDR3 coding sequence is TGTGCCAGCAGTTACTCGAAGATGGGACAGGGAAAAGGCTACACCTTC. The V call is TRBV6-5, the J call TRBJ1-2; 9 bases align to TRBD1. Germline CDR1 MNHEY, CDR2 SVGAGI. The CDR3 contains 16 residues. J lost 8 bases, V lost 0 bases, and 10 bases had no gene match.

This chain connects TRBV5-6 to TRBJ1-2, with 10 bases aligning to TRBD1. Per the germline V gene, CDR1 is SGHDT and CDR2 is YYEEEE. V was clipped by 4 bases and J by 2 bases; unmatched bases: 8. The CDR3 is 16 residues long. The CDR3 DNA reads TGTGCCAGCAGCCTGATCGGGACAGGGGTGAACTATGGCTACACCTTC. It translates to CASSLIGTGVNYGYTF.

The gene calls are TRBV19 and TRBJ1-2; 9 nucleotides agree with TRBD1. J was trimmed by 2 bases and V by 6 bases; bases with no gene match: 10. This CDR3 comprises 16 residues. The germline V gene encodes CDR1 LNHDA and CDR2 SQIVND (reference sequence). CDR3 sequence (DNA): TGTGCCAGTAGGAACATTGGACAGGGGTTGAACTATGGCTACACCTTC. This translates into CASRNIGQGLNYGYTF. Looking up the rest from reference TRBV19 and TRBJ1-2 gives the full variable domain: DGGITQSPKYLFRKEGQNVTLSCEQNLNHDAMYWYRQDPGQGLRLIYYSQIVNDFQKGDIAEGYSVSREKKESFPLTVTSAQKNPTAFYLCASRNIGQGLNYGYTFGSGTRLTVV.

The chain has TRBV12-2 and TRBJ2-2; the table's TRBD2 call for D was not verified on the DNA. TRBV12-2 is flagged as a pseudogene. The CDR3 has 18 residues. CDR3 in DNA: TGTGCAAGTCGCGCCGCGGGACTAGCGGGGCCCAGGGGAGGGGAGCTGTTTTTT. This codes for CASRAAGLAGPRGGELFF.

The chain carries TRBV28 and TRBJ2-3; 14 bases line up with TRBD2. The CDR3 runs to 17 residues. V dropped 6 bases and J dropped 2; count of bases not matched to a gene: 7. CDR1 and CDR2 (germline): MDHEN, SYDVKM. CDR3 in DNA: TGTGCCAGCAGGGCTGCGGGACTAGCGGGGGACACAGATACGCAGTATTTT. Translation gives CASRAAGLAGDTDTQYF.

The count of this clone is one. The chain joins TRBV18 to TRBJ2-1; D possibly corresponds to TRBD1 (6 bases). Trimming took 4 bases from V and 7 from J, leaving 11 bases between them. Germline loops: CDR1 KGHSH, CDR2 LQKENI. CDR3 length: 13 amino acids. In DNA, the CDR3 is TGTGCCAGCTCACTCAACAGGGCTAATGAGCAGTTCTTC. Its translation is CASSLNRANEQFF.

The J gene is TRBJ1-6, the V gene TRBV5-1; 7 bases are a match to TRBD1. This CDR3 has 14 residues. CDR1 and CDR2 (germline): SGHRS, YFSETQ. The ends lost 7 bases at V and 7 bases at J; junction bases unmatched: 8. CDR3 sequence (DNA): TGCGCCAGCTCTGAGGGGGCGCGGAATTCACCCCTCCACTTT. As protein: CASSEGARNSPLHF. The whole variable domain, remainder taken from reference TRBV5-1 and TRBJ1-6, is KAGVTQTPRYLIKTRGQQVTLSCSPISGHRSVSWYQQTPGQGLQFLFEYFSETQRNKGNFPGRFSGRQFSNSRSEMNVSTLELGDSALYLCASSEGARNSPLHFGNGTRLTVT.

This clone showed up just once. The chain has TRBV5-5 and TRBJ2-1; D might be TRBD2 (5 bases). Per germline, CDR1 SGHKS and CDR2 YYEKEE (reference sequence). The CDR3 length is 16 residues. Trimming removed 4 bases from V and 11 bases from J, with 25 bases in between. The CDR3 sequence is CASSVSGLQTRFKQFF. The CDR3 nucleotides read TGTGCCAGCAGCGTCTCTGGACTCCAGACCCGATTTAAGCAGTTCTTC.

This chain links TRBV2 with TRBJ1-5; the D gene is possibly TRBD1 (6 bases). Germline CDR1 is SNHLY and CDR2 is FYNNEI. The CDR3 length is 14 residues. The ends were cut back, 4 bases at V and 1 base at J, with 8 bases in the middle. CDR3 nucleotides: TGTGCCAGCAGTGGGGGACACAGCAATCAGCCCCAGCATTTT. Protein: CASSGGHSNQPQHF.

The genes are TRBV29-1 and TRBJ2-1; TRBD2 matches at 9 bases. The ends lost 5 bases at V and 0 bases at J; junction bases unmatched: 11. The germline gives CDR1 SQVTM, CDR2 ANQGSEA. CDR3 length: 17 residues. CDR3 DNA: TGCAGCGTTCGATCAGGGGGTAGCGGGGGCTCCTACAATGAGCAGTTCTTC. Its protein product is CSVRSGGSGGSYNEQFF.

The chain joins TRBV5-1 to TRBJ1-1; D uncertain. This CDR3 region has 15 residues. The germline gives CDR1 SGHRS, CDR2 YFSETQ. V was trimmed by 2 bases and J by 3 bases, leaving 14 bases between them. CDR3 amino acids: CASSFTAGGDTEAFF. CDR3 coding DNA: TGCGCCAGCAGCTTTACGGCCGGCGGGGACACTGAAGCTTTCTTT.

The rearrangement links TRBV18 to TRBJ1-6, with D possibly being TRBD1 (6 bases). Trimming shortened V by 7 bases and J by 10 bases, and 17 bases separated the two germline ends. This CDR3 is built from 14 residues. Per the germline V gene, CDR1 is KGHSH and CDR2 is LQKENI. CDR3 loop: CASFRGPQGSPLHF. In nucleotides, the CDR3 is TGTGCCAGCTTCAGGGGTCCGCAGGGGTCACCCCTCCACTTT. Supplemented by reference TRBV18 and TRBJ1-6, the full variable domain reads NAGVMQNPRHLVRRRGQEARLRCSPMKGHSHVYWYRQLPEEGLKFMVYLQKENIIDESGMPKERFSAEFPKEGPSILRIQQVVRGDSAAYFCASFRGPQGSPLHFGNGTRLTVT.

The chain recombines TRBV6-5 with TRBJ1-6; 10 bases are shared with TRBD1. The CDR3 totals 15 residues. After removal of 11 bases from V and 3 bases from J, the junction contained 7 bases not matched to a gene. Germline values: CDR1 MNHEY, CDR2 SVGAGI. CDR3 DNA sequence: TGTGCCGGGGCGACAGGGGGCTTCTATAATTCACCCCTCCACTTT. As protein: CAGATGGFYNSPLHF.

The V call is TRBV19, the J call TRBJ1-1; 7 positions match TRBD1. V was pared by 5 bases and J by 7 bases, with 10 bases of the junction left unmatched. CDR1 is LNHDA, CDR2 SQIVND, per germline (reference sequence). The length of the CDR3 is 14 residues. Here the CDR3 reads CASSENRQGGEAFF. The CDR3 nucleotides read TGTGCCAGTAGTGAGAATCGACAGGGTGGTGAAGCTTTCTTT.

The chain links TRBV5-1 to TRBJ1-4, with D hard to call. V lost 1 base to trimming and J lost 5 bases, with 12 bases between them. Germline V gives CDR1 SGHRS, CDR2 YFSETQ. CDR3 length: 15 residues. As DNA, the CDR3 is TGCGCCAGCAGCTTGACGGAACGGAGGAATGAAAAACTGTTTTTT. This codes for CASSLTERRNEKLFF.

The chain joins TRBV12-5 to TRBJ1-1; TRBD1 matches 11 bases. This CDR3 has 15 residues. The V gene's germline CDR1 is LGHNT and CDR2 FRNRAP. Unmatched junction bases numbered 4, after V lost 3 bases and J lost 4 bases. In DNA form, the CDR3 reads TGTGCTAGTGGTTTTGGGACAGGGGGGGGCACTGAAGCTTTCTTT. Translation gives CASGFGTGGGTEAFF. Supplemented by reference TRBV12-5 and TRBJ1-1, the full variable domain reads DARVTQTPRHKVTEMGQEVTMRCQPILGHNTVFWYRQTMMQGLELLAYFRNRAPLDDSGMPKDRFSAEMPDATLATLKIQPSEPRDSAVYFCASGFGTGGGTEAFFGQGTRLTVV.